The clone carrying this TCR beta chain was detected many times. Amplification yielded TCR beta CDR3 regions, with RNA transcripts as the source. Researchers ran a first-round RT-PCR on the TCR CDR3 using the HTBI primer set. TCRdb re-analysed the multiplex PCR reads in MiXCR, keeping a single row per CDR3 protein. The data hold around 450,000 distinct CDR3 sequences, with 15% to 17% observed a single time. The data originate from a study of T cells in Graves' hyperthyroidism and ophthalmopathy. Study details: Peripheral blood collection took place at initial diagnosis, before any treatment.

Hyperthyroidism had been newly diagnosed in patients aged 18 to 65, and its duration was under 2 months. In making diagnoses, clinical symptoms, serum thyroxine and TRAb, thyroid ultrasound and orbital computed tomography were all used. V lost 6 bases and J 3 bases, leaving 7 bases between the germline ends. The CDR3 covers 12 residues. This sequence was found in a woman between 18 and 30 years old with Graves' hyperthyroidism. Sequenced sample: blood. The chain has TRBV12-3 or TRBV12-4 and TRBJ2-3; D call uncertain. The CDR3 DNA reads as TGTGCCAGCAGACCTCGGACAGATACGCAGTATTTT. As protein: CASRPRTDTQYF.